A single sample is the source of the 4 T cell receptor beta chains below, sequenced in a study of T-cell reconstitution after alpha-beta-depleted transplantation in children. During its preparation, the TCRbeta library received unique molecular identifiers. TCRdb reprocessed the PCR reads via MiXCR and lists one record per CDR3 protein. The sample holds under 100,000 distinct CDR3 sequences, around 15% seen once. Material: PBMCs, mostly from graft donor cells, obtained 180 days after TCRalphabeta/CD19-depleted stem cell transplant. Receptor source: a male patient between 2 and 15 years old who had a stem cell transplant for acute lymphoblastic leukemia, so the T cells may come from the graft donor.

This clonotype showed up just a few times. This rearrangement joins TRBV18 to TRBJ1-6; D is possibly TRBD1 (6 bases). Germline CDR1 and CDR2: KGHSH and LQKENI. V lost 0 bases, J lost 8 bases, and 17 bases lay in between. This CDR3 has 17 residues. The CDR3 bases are TGTGCCAGCTCACCACCAAGCCAGCTAGGGGGGTATTCACCCCTCCACTTT. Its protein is CASSPPSQLGGYSPLHF.

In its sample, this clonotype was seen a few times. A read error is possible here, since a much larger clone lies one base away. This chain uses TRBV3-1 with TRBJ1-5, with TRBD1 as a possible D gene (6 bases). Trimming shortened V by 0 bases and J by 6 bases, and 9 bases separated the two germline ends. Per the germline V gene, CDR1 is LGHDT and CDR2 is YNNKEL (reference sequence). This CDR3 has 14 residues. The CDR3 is CASSQEGGAQPQHF. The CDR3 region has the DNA TGTGCCAGCAGCCAAGAAGGGGGGGCTCAGCCCCAGCATTTT.

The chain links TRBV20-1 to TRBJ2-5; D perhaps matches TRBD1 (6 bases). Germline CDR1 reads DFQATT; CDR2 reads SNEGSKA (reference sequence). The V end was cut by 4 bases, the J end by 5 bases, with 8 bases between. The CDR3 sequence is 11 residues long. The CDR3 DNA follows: TGCAGTGCTAACAGGGAGGAGACCCAGTACTTC. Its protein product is CSANREETQYF.

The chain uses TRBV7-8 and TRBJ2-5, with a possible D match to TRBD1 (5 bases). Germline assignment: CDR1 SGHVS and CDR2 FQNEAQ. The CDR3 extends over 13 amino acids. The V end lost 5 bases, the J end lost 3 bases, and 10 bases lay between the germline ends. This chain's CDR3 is CASSPGWEETQYF. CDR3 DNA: TGTGCCAGCAGCCCAGGGTGGGAAGAGACCCAGTACTTC. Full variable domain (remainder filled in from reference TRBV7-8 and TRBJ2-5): GAGVSQSPRYKVAKRGQDVALRCDPISGHVSLFWYQQALGQGPEFLTYFQNEAQLDKSGLPSDRFFAERPEGSVSTLKIQRTQQEDSAVYLCASSPGWEETQYFGPGTRLLVL.